A single sample is the source of the 26 T cell receptor beta chains below, sequenced in a study of graft-versus-host responses after intestinal transplantation (dated by TCRdb to the early 2020s). No cognate antigen is known for these TCRs. The library was made by the immunoSEQ multiplex PCR assay. As stored in TCRdb, this immuneACCESS dataset retains in-frame rearrangements with V and J assigned. A fraction of the clones does not appear; measured against another copy, unresolved V genes explain less than half of the discrepancy, and the remainder lacks a known reason. In all, the sample holds tens of thousands of clones, and roughly 88% of those were seen once. Of the sample, around 0.1% is held by the ten largest clones. The time point label here, explained by the study, means: cells obtained before transplantation from donor or recipient. The input for sequencing was unstimulated CD4+ T cells sorted from spleen or lymph node cells, taken before intestinal transplant. The source is a human donor who received an intestinal transplant.

This chain joins TRBV19 and TRBJ1-5; no firm D call. In germline, CDR1 is LNHDA, CDR2 SQIVND (reference sequence). V shed 8 bases and J shed 5 bases, with 16 bases lying between them. The CDR3 has 14 residues. CDR3: CASWASGRDQPQHF. The CDR3 coding sequence is TGTGCCAGTTGGGCCTCGGGGAGGGATCAGCCCCAGCATTTT.

The chain recombines TRBV6-5 with TRBJ2-4; TRBD2 matches at 8 bases. Germline CDR1 MNHEY, CDR2 SVGAGI. CDR3 length: 16 residues. V shed 0 bases and J 3 bases; nucleotides not matched to a gene: 4. The CDR3 nucleotides are TGTGCCAGCAGTTACTCGCGGGGGGCGGGCAAAAACATTCAGTACTTC. This sequence encodes CASSYSRGAGKNIQYF.

V gene TRBV6-6 combines with J gene TRBJ2-7; perhaps TRBD2 as D (6 bases). This CDR3 contains 13 residues. Germline lookup yields CDR1 MNHNY and CDR2 SVGAGI (reference sequence). The ends were cut back, 3 bases at V and 2 bases at J, with 8 bases in the middle. Here the CDR3 reads CASSYRGAYEQYF. CDR3 DNA: TGTGCCAGCAGTTATCGCGGGGCCTACGAGCAGTACTTC.

The chain has TRBV5-5 and TRBJ1-5; the match to TRBD1 covers 7 bases. CDR1 is SGHKS, CDR2 YYEKEE, per germline (reference sequence). The length of the CDR3 is 14 residues. J was trimmed by 6 bases and V by 4 bases; bases with no gene match: 7. In DNA form, the CDR3 reads TGTGCCAGCAGCGAAGGGACAGTTGCTCAGCCCCAGCATTTT. Amino acid sequence: CASSEGTVAQPQHF.

This chain connects TRBV7-9 to TRBJ2-3; 11 nucleotides line up with TRBD2. The ends lost 5 bases at V and 4 bases at J; junction bases unmatched: 8. This CDR3 is built from 16 residues. Germline CDR1 reads SEHNR; CDR2 reads FQNEAQ (reference sequence). The CDR3 nucleotides read TGTGCCAGCAGCGTAGTTAGCGGGGGGGCCCCAGATACGCAGTATTTT. It yields the protein CASSVVSGGAPDTQYF.

This sequence joins TRBV18 and TRBJ2-4; TRBD1 aligns across 10 bases. Germline V CDR1 and CDR2: KGHSH, LQKENI. After removal of 4 bases from V and 8 bases from J, the junction contained 8 bases not matched to a gene. This CDR3 spans 15 amino acids. The CDR3 region has the DNA TGTGCCAGCTCACAAATAGACAGGGGGCTCGACATTCAGTACTTC. Encoded protein: CASSQIDRGLDIQYF. Full variable domain (remainder filled in from reference TRBV18 and TRBJ2-4): NAGVMQNPRHLVRRRGQEARLRCSPMKGHSHVYWYRQLPEEGLKFMVYLQKENIIDESGMPKERFSAEFPKEGPSILRIQQVVRGDSAAYFCASSQIDRGLDIQYFGAGTRLSVL.

The rearrangement links TRBV9 to TRBJ1-1; 7 bases align to TRBD1. The CDR3 runs 13 residues. Trimming at V came to 3 bases and at J to 5 bases, leaving 4 bases not matched to a gene. CDR1 SGDLS and CDR2 YYNGEE come from the germline V gene. The chain's CDR3 is CASSAQGSTEAFF. DNA of the CDR3: TGTGCCAGCAGCGCACAGGGGAGTACTGAAGCTTTCTTT.

The chain couples TRBV9 to TRBJ1-5; 11 positions match TRBD1. Trimming at V came to 0 bases and at J to 7 bases, leaving 3 bases not matched to a gene. The germline gives CDR1 SGDLS, CDR2 YYNGEE. CDR3 size: 15 residues. CDR3: CASSVGTGGGQPQHF. CDR3 sequence (DNA): TGTGCCAGCAGCGTAGGGACAGGGGGCGGCCAGCCCCAGCATTTT.

This clone was counted only a few times. The gene calls are TRBV7-3 and TRBJ1-6; maybe TRBD1 (5 bases). This CDR3 is built from 13 residues. CDR1 is SGHTA, CDR2 FQGTGA, per germline. Trimming cost V 5 bases and J 6 bases, with 8 bases left between them. DNA for the CDR3: TGTGCCAGCAGCCCGGACACTAATTCACCCCTCCACTTT. Protein product: CASSPDTNSPLHF.

J is TRBJ2-4 and V is TRBV5-1; no clear D gene. The CDR3 sequence is 14 residues long. V was pared by 5 bases and J by 0 bases, with 9 bases between. The germline V gene encodes CDR1 SGHRS and CDR2 YFSETQ. CDR3 sequence: CASSLGPAKNIQYF. The CDR3 DNA reads TGCGCCAGCAGTCTCGGTCCAGCCAAAAACATTCAGTACTTC.

The chain joins TRBV19 to TRBJ1-4; TRBD1 aligns across 11 bases. Germline trimming cut 8 bases from V and 0 bases from J; bases unmatched to any gene: 2. The CDR3 has 15 residues. Per germline, CDR1 LNHDA and CDR2 SQIVND (reference sequence). The CDR3 sequence is CASRDRGTTNEKLFF. For the CDR3, the DNA is TGTGCCAGTCGGGACAGGGGGACAACTAATGAAAAACTGTTTTTT.

The table lists this clone with a count of one. The chain employs TRBV2 and TRBJ2-5; D possibly corresponds to TRBD1 (6 bases). Germline V gene sequence: CDR1 SNHLY, CDR2 FYNNEI. The CDR3 runs to 14 residues. Trimming cost V 4 bases and J 5 bases, with 14 bases left between them. The CDR3 protein is CASSGQGWGETQYF. CDR3 DNA: TGTGCCAGCAGTGGGCAGGGGTGGGGGGAGACCCAGTACTTC.

The CDR3 sequence is CASLSWDSGGYTF. CDR3 coding DNA: TGTGCCAGCCTAAGTTGGGACTCGGGAGGCTACACCTTC. The chain uses TRBV6-5 and TRBJ1-2, with a tentative D call TRBD1 (5 bases). Trimming removed 8 bases at V and 8 bases at J, with 18 bases between. Germline values: CDR1 MNHEY, CDR2 SVGAGI. The CDR3 runs to 13 residues.

The chain combines TRBV7-2 with TRBJ1-1; no clear D gene. The CDR3 runs to 12 residues. The V gene lost 2 bases and the J gene lost 7 bases, with 8 bases spanning the gap. The germline CDR1 and CDR2 sequences are SGHTA and FQGNSA. CDR3 DNA: TGTGCCAGCAGCTTATTTCTAGGTGAAGCTTTCTTT. Translation gives CASSLFLGEAFF.

The chain carries TRBV18 and TRBJ2-7, with 7 bases lining up with TRBD2. This CDR3 region has 15 residues. Germline lookup yields CDR1 KGHSH and CDR2 LQKENI. V lost 1 base, J lost 0 bases, and 3 bases stayed unmatched. DNA for the CDR3: TGTGCCAGCTCACCACGGGGGGGGGACTCCTACGAGCAGTACTTC. It codes for CASSPRGGDSYEQYF.

The J gene is TRBJ2-7, the V gene TRBV10-2; 11 bases agree with TRBD2. Germline V gene sequence: CDR1 WSHSY, CDR2 SAAADI. V shed 8 bases and J 5 bases; nucleotides not matched to a gene: 14. CDR3 length equals 16 residues. Here the CDR3 DNA reads TGCGCCAGCTTGGGGACCGGGACTAGCGGCCGGGACGAGCAGTACTTC. Its translation: CASLGTGTSGRDEQYF.

CDR3 region: CASSLPGQPTYEQYF. CDR3 coding DNA: TGTGCCAGCAGCTTGCCGGGACAGCCGACCTACGAGCAGTACTTC. The rearrangement uses TRBV5-4 and TRBJ2-7, with 7 bases identical to TRBD1. V shed 1 base and J 2 bases; nucleotides not matched to a gene: 6. CDR1 is SGHNT, CDR2 YYREEE, per germline (reference sequence). This CDR3 is 15 amino acids long.

The V and J genes are TRBV4-2 and TRBJ2-3, with 8 bases that match TRBD2. The CDR3 sequence is 16 residues long. The germline CDR1 and CDR2 sequences are LGHNA and YNFKEQ. The trim removed 0 bases at V and 4 bases at J, leaving 6 bases unmatched. CDR3 loop: CASSQDLSGGADTQYF. CDR3 nucleotide sequence: TGTGCCAGCAGCCAAGATCTGAGCGGGGGTGCAGATACGCAGTATTTT.

This chain connects TRBV10-2 to TRBJ1-1; 10 bases align to TRBD1. The V and J ends lost 8 bases and 4 bases, in that order; junction bases with no gene match: 7. The germline V gene has CDR1 WSHSY and CDR2 SAAADI. The CDR3 spans 14 residues. In nucleotides, the CDR3 is TGCGCCAGCGGCACAGACAGGGGGCCCACTGAAGCTTTCTTT. This codes for CASGTDRGPTEAFF.

This clone was recorded only once. The rearrangement links TRBV29-1 to TRBJ2-2; 7 nucleotides match TRBD1. V shed 5 bases and J 4 bases; nucleotides not matched to a gene: 13. This CDR3 comprises 16 residues. Germline-derived CDR1 and CDR2 are SQVTM and ANQGSEA. Written as DNA, the CDR3 is TGCAGCGTTTTTGGTAGCCGGGACAGATCCACCGGGGAGCTGTTTTTT. Translating it yields CSVFGSRDRSTGELFF.

CDR3 residues: CAISESLATQYF. CDR3 bases: TGTGCCATCAGTGAGTCTCTGGCTACCCAGTACTTC. This sequence joins TRBV10-3 and TRBJ2-5; D unclear. The CDR3 runs 12 residues. Germline V gene data show CDR1 as ENHRY and CDR2 as SYGVKD. V was trimmed by 0 bases and J by 8 bases, leaving 7 bases between them.

The CDR3 loop is CASSGGTGVSPLHF. CDR3 nucleotides: TGTGCCAGCAGCGGAGGGACAGGGGTCTCACCCCTCCACTTT. The gene calls are TRBV9 and TRBJ1-6; 10 bases agree with TRBD1. The V and J ends lost 3 bases and 10 bases, in that order; junction bases with no gene match: 4. The CDR3 runs 14 residues. Germline V gene sequence: CDR1 SGDLS, CDR2 YYNGEE.

The chain is built from TRBV29-1 and TRBJ2-5; tentatively, D is TRBD1 (5 bases). V lost 7 bases and J 5 bases, leaving 26 bases between the germline ends. This CDR3 is built from 16 residues. CDR1 is SQVTM and CDR2 is ANQGSEA in the germline V gene. DNA of the CDR3: TGCAGCGCCCGATTCGTGCGGTCCCTAAAGGGGGAGACCCAGTACTTC. Protein: CSARFVRSLKGETQYF. The full variable domain, completed using reference TRBV29-1 and TRBJ2-5, is SAVISQKPSRDICQRGTSLTIQCQVDSQVTMMFWYRQQPGQSLTLIATANQGSEATYESGFVIDKFPISRPNLTFSTLTVSNMSPEDSSIYLCSARFVRSLKGETQYFGPGTRLLVL.

The chain employs TRBV5-5 and TRBJ2-5, with D maybe TRBD2 (6 bases). The germline V and J ends were trimmed by 4 bases and 1 base, with 8 bases remaining between them. The V gene's germline CDR1 is SGHKS and CDR2 YYEKEE (reference sequence). The CDR3 is made up of 13 amino acids. The CDR3 DNA sequence: TGTGCCAGCAGCGGTAGCGGCCAAGAGACCCAGTACTTC. Protein sequence: CASSGSGQETQYF.

The chain joins TRBV6-1 to TRBJ2-3; D remains unclear. The CDR3 runs 14 residues. V was cut by 9 bases and J by 1 base, with 14 bases left in between. In germline, CDR1 is MNHNS, CDR2 SASEGT. Written as DNA, the CDR3 is TGTGCCAGAGGCGGCGCGCTCGGCACAGATACGCAGTATTTT. Protein: CARGGALGTDTQYF.

J is TRBJ2-5 and V is TRBV10-3, with D perhaps matching TRBD2 (6 bases). Germline V lookup: CDR1 ENHRY, CDR2 SYGVKD. The CDR3 runs to 12 residues. Between the trimmed V and J ends, which lost 7 bases and 2 bases, there was a span of 8 bases. Here the CDR3 DNA reads TGTGCCATCATGGGGGGTCAAGAGACCCAGTACTTC. Amino acids: CAIMGGQETQYF.